This T cell receptor beta chain was retrieved from a study of Ad26.COV2.S vaccination and SARS-CoV-2 variants. Remarks on this clone: Its target is not known.

The CDR3 is 17 amino acids. The germline V gene has CDR1 MGHRA and CDR2 YSYEKL. Trimming shortened V by 4 bases and J by 8 bases, and 21 bases separated the two germline ends. Sequencing was performed with immunoSEQ multiplex PCR; in TCRdb, only in-frame clones are kept and a portion is missing. In the table there are approximately 400,000 clones, about 90% of which are singletons. General study findings and limits: Non-spike TCR breadth was similar in vaccine and placebo recipients. People given the vaccine had a wider spike-specific TCR breadth than placebo recipients did. Spike-specific CD8+ and CD4+ T cell responses reportedly showed substantial breadth after vaccination. Overall T cell responses may have been underestimated by the analyses of TCR breadth and depth.

The chain combines TRBV4-1 with TRBJ1-6, with D perhaps TRBD1 (6 bases). The input for sequencing was peripheral blood, taken after recovery from COVID-19. This TCR derives from a human donor who had recovered from COVID-19. Written as DNA, the CDR3 is TGCGCCAGCAGCCTAAGTGGGGGTGGGGGCGTCGATTCACCCCTCCACTTT. The encoded protein is CASSLSGGGGVDSPLHF.